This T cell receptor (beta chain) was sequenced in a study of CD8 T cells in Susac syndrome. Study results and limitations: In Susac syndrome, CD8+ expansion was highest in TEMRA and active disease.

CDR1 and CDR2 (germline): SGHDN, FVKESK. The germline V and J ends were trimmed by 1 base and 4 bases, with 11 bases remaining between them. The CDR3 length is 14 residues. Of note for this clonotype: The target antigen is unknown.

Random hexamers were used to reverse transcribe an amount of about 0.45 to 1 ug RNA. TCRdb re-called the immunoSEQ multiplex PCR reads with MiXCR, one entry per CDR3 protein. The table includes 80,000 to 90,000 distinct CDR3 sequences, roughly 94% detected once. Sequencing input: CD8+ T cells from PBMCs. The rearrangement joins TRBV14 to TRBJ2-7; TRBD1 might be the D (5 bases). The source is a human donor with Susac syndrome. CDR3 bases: TGTGCCAGCAGCCAAGTTCACAGGTTATACGAGCAGTACTTC. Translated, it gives CASSQVHRLYEQYF.